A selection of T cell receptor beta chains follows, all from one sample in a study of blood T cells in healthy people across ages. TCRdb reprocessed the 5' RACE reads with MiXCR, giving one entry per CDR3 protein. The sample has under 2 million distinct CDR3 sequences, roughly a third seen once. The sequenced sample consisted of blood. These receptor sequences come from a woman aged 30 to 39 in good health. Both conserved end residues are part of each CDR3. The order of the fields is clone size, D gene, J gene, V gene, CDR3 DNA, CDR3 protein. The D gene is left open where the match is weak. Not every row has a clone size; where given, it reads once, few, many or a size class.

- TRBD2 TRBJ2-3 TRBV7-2 TGTGCCAGCAGCCTTACGGGACTAGAGTCAGATACGCAGTATTTT CASSLTGLESDTQYF
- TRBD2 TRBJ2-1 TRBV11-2 TGTGCCAGCAGCGCGGGACTAGCGGGAGCAGGTGAGCAGTTCTTC CASSAGLAGAGEQFF
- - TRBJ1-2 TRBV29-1 TGCAGCGCCCCTGGTGGAGGGTCCTATGGCTACACCTTC CSAPGGGSYGYTF
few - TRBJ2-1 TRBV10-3 TGTGCCATCAAACCCGCTGACAAGTATGAGCAGTTCTTC CAIKPADKYEQFF
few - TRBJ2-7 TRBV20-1 TGCAGTGCTCGCTCTGTTGGGGAATTCTACGAGCAGTACTTC CSARSVGEFYEQYF
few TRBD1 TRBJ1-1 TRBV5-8 TGTGCCAGCAGCTTGGTAACAGGGGGCTCAGGCTACACTGAAGCTTTCTTT CASSLVTGGSGYTEAFF
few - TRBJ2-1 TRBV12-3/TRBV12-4 TGTGCCAGCAGTTTAAAGATCCTAGTCGATGAGCAGTTCTTC CASSLKILVDEQFF
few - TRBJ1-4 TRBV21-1 TGTGCCAGCAGCAAACAGGGAGGTAATGAAAAACTGTTTTTT CASSKQGGNEKLFF
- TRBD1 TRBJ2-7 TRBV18 TGTGCCAGCTCACCACCGTCAAGGACAGGGGACGAGCAGTACTTC CASSPPSRTGDEQYF
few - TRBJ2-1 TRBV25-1 TGTGCCAGTAGGGTGGGGGTCGGCGACAATGAGCAGTTCTTC CASRVGVGDNEQFF
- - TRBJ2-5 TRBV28 TGTGCCAGCAGTTCCGACGCTACCCAGTACTTC CASSSDATQYF
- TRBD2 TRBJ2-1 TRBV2 TGTGCCTGCAAGGGACTAGCGGGGCCGAATGAGCAGTTCTTC CACKGLAGPNEQFF
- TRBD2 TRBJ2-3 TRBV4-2 TGTGCCAGCAGCCAAGCCACGACTAGCGGCACAGATACGCAGTATTTT CASSQATTSGTDTQYF
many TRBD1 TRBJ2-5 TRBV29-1 TGCAGCGCGGTGGACAGGGGCAGAGAGACCCAGTACTTC CSAVDRGRETQYF
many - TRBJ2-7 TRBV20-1 TGCAGTGCTAGAGCACTAGGAGAAGCCTACGAGCAGTACTTC CSARALGEAYEQYF
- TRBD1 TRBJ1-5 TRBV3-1 TGTGCCAGCGGACAGGGTCTCAATCAGCCCCAGCATTTT CASGQGLNQPQHF
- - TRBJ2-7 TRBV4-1 TGCGCCAGCAGCCAAGATCGGCTAGTGGGGACCTACGAGCAGTACTTC CASSQDRLVGTYEQYF
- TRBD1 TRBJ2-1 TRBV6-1 TGTGCCAGCAGTGTGATCACAGGGGGCGGTGAGCAGTTCTTC CASSVITGGGEQFF